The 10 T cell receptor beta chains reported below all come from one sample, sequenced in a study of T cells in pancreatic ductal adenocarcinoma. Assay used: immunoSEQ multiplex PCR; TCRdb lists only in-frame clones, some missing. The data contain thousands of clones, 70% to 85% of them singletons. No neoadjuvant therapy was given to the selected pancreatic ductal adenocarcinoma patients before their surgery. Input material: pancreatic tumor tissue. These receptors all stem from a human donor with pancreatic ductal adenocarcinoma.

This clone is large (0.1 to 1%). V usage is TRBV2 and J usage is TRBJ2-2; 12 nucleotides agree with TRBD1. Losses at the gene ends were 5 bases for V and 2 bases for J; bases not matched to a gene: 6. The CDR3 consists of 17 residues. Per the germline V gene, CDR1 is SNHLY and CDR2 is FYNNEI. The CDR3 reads CASSTPGQGANTGELFF. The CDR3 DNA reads TGTGCCAGCAGTACGCCGGGACAGGGGGCAAACACCGGGGAGCTGTTTTTT.

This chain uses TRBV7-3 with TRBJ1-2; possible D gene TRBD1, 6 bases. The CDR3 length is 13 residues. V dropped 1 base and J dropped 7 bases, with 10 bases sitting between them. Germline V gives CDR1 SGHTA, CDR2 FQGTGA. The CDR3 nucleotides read TGTGCCAGCAGCTTAATAGGGGGGGTTGGCTACACCTTC. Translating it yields CASSLIGGVGYTF.

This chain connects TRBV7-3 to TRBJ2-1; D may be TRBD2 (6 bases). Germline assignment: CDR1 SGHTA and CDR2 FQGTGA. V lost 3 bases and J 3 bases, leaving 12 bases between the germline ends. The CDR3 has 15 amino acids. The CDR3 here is CASSFGGGLYNEQFF. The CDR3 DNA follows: TGTGCCAGCAGCTTCGGGGGAGGACTCTACAATGAGCAGTTCTTC.

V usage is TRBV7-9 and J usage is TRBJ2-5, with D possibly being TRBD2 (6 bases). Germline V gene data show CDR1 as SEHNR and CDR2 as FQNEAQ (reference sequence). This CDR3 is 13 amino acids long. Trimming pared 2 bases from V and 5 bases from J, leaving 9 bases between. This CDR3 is CASSLFGGETQYF. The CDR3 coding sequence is TGTGCCAGCAGCTTATTTGGGGGGGAGACCCAGTACTTC.

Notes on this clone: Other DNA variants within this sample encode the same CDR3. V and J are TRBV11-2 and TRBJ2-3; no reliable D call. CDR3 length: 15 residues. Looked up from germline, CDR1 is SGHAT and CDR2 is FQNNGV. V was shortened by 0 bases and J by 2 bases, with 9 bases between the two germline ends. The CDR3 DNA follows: TGTGCCAGCAGCTTAGAGTGGCAGCTCACAGATACGCAGTATTTT. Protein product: CASSLEWQLTDTQYF.

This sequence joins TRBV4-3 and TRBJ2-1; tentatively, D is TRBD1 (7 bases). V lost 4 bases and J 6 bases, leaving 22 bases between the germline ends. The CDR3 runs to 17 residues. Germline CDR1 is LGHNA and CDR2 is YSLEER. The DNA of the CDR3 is TGCGCCAGCAGCCTACGAGGAGGAGGGGGCAATGGCAATGAGCAGTTCTTC. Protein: CASSLRGGGGNGNEQFF.

The CDR3 reads CAWSVALAETQYF. The DNA for the CDR3 is TGTGCCTGGAGTGTCGCGCTAGCGGAGACCCAGTACTTC. J is TRBJ2-5 and V is TRBV30, with D possibly matching TRBD2 (6 bases). The CDR3 runs to 13 residues. The germline gives CDR1 GTSNPN, CDR2 SVGIG (reference sequence). The V end was cut by 0 bases, the J end by 5 bases, with 10 bases between.

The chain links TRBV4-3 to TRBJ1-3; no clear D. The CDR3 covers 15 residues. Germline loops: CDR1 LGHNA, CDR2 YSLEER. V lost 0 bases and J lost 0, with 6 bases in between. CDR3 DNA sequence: TGCGCCAGCAGCCAAGATCGTTACTCTGGAAACACCATATATTTT. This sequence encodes CASSQDRYSGNTIYF.

This chain's CDR3 is CASGLEGGYYSSGQETQYF. As DNA, the CDR3 is TGTGCTAGTGGTTTGGAGGGGGGGTATTACAGCTCGGGCCAAGAGACCCAGTACTTC. The gene calls are TRBV12-5 and TRBJ2-5, with D possibly matching TRBD2 (7 bases). This CDR3 is built from 19 residues. V lost 1 base, J lost 1 base, and 22 bases lay in between. CDR1 is LGHNT, CDR2 FRNRAP, per germline.

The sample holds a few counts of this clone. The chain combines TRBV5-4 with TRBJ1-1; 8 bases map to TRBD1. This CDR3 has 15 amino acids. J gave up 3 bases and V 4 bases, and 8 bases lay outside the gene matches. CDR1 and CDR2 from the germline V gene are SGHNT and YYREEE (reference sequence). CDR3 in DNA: TGTGCCAGCAGCGGAAACACAGGGGGGCACACTGAAGCTTTCTTT. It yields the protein CASSGNTGGHTEAFF.